This is a list of T cell receptor beta chains from one sample in a study of T cell responses to AZD1222 COVID-19 vaccine. The protocol was immunoSEQ multiplex PCR, while the TCRdb copy is restricted to in-frame clones and leaves out a portion. The sample includes roughly 150,000 clones, 85% to 95% seen only once; the top ten take approximately 1.6%. Sample: peripheral blood, taken 28 days after the second AZD1222 dose. The receptors come from an adult who received the AZD1222 COVID-19 vaccine. The CDR3 runs from the conserved cysteine through the conserved F or W. The D gene is left open where the match is weak. The size of a clone is reported for some rows only, either as once, few or many, or as a class for expanded clones.

>TRBJ1-1|NA|NA|TRBV19
CASSIDTTEPLNTEAFF
TGTGCCAGTAGTATAGATACGACAGAACCATTGAACACTGAAGCTTTCTTT
>TRBJ2-5|NA|NA|TRBV19
CASSIGRTTYQETQYF
TGTGCCAGTAGTATAGGGCGGACTACGTACCAAGAGACCCAGTACTTC
>TRBJ2-7|once|TRBD2|TRBV4-1
CASSSRGSGGGSYF
TGCGCCAGCAGCTCCCGGGGTAGCGGGGGGGGTTCATACTTC
>TRBJ2-7|few|NA|TRBV30
CAWSDRVVSYEQYF
TGTGCCTGGAGTGACAGGGTCGTCTCCTACGAGCAGTACTTC
>TRBJ2-1|NA|NA|TRBV28
CASSLHEQFF
TGTGCCAGCAGTTTGCATGAGCAGTTCTTC
>TRBJ1-2|NA|TRBD1|TRBV9
CASSGEGTGVGYTF
TGTGCCAGCAGCGGGGAAGGGACAGGGGTCGGCTACACCTTC
>TRBJ2-2|NA|NA|TRBV7-2
CASSAEGGARTGELFF
TGTGCCAGCAGCGCCGAGGGGGGCGCAAGGACCGGGGAGCTGTTTTTT
>TRBJ1-4|NA|NA|TRBV4-1
CASSPARGEKLFF
TGCGCCAGCAGCCCCGCCCGGGGCGAAAAACTGTTTTTT
>TRBJ1-2|NA|NA|TRBV10-3
CAISESSPSNYGYTF
TGTGCCATCAGTGAGTCAAGTCCCAGTAACTATGGCTACACCTTC
>TRBJ2-1|NA|TRBD1|TRBV18
CASSPLPPGTGYNEQFF
TGTGCCAGCTCACCCCTCCCACCCGGGACAGGGTACAATGAGCAGTTCTTC
>TRBJ2-6|NA|TRBD1|TRBV4-2
CASSQARTGSGANVLTF
TGTGCCAGCAGCCAAGCGAGGACAGGGTCTGGGGCCAACGTCCTGACTTTC
>TRBJ2-2|NA|TRBD1|TRBV4-1
CASSQGTGSPGELFF
TGCGCCAGCAGCCAAGGGACAGGGTCCCCCGGGGAGCTGTTTTTT
>TRBJ1-2|NA|TRBD1|TRBV30
CAWSVWGQPQEYGYTF
TGTGCCTGGAGTGTTTGGGGACAGCCGCAAGAATATGGCTACACCTTC
>TRBJ2-4|NA|TRBD2|TRBV5-6
CASAGTRGPTKNIQYF
TGTGCCAGCGCCGGGACTAGAGGTCCCACCAAAAACATTCAGTACTTC
>TRBJ2-1|once|TRBD1|TRBV9
CASSTRDRYNEQFF
TGTGCCAGCAGCACCCGGGACAGATACAATGAGCAGTTCTTC
>TRBJ2-1|NA|TRBD2|TRBV5-6
CASSLGGYNEQFF
TGTGCCAGCAGCCTGGGGGGGTACAATGAGCAGTTCTTC
>TRBJ1-2|NA|NA|TRBV11-2
CASSHGTYGYTF
TGTGCCAGCAGTCACGGGACCTATGGCTACACCTTC